These T cell receptor beta chains were read from a single sample in a study of blood T cell repertoires in COVID-19. Profiled with immunoSEQ multiplex PCR; TCRdb holds only in-frame clones, not every one. The sample has 200,000 or so clones; less than 90% are singletons. The sequenced sample was peripheral blood. All receptors derive from a human donor in a cohort sampled during active COVID-19. Each CDR3 is given with its conserved first and last residue. D genes are given only for firm matches.

cdr3_aa: CATSRDSGSGELFF; j_call: TRBJ2-2; d_call: .; v_call: TRBV15
cdr3_aa: CASSLSGFGNQPQHF; j_call: TRBJ1-5; d_call: .; v_call: TRBV5-1
cdr3_aa: CASSQRGWEGNGDTEAFF; j_call: TRBJ1-1; d_call: .; v_call: TRBV4-1
cdr3_aa: CASSDDSGGSSGANVLTF; j_call: TRBJ2-6; d_call: .; v_call: TRBV21-1
cdr3_aa: CASSPSGRANEQYF; j_call: TRBJ2-7; d_call: TRBD2; v_call: TRBV18
cdr3_aa: CASKEPGLAKLFF; j_call: TRBJ1-4; d_call: .; v_call: TRBV27
cdr3_aa: CASSQEDRRAEAFF; j_call: TRBJ1-1; d_call: .; v_call: TRBV3-1/TRBV3-2
cdr3_aa: CAISESMREQFF; j_call: TRBJ2-1; d_call: .; v_call: TRBV10-3
cdr3_aa: CATSRGGRTEAFF; j_call: TRBJ1-1; d_call: .; v_call: TRBV15
cdr3_aa: CASSLGFAGEGDEQFF; j_call: TRBJ2-1; d_call: TRBD2; v_call: TRBV11-3
cdr3_aa: CASSFLSPGQGYTEAFF; j_call: TRBJ1-1; d_call: TRBD1; v_call: TRBV11-2
cdr3_aa: CASRGGLPYEQYF; j_call: TRBJ2-7; d_call: TRBD2; v_call: TRBV28
cdr3_aa: CASSLGRGNQPQHF; j_call: TRBJ1-5; d_call: TRBD1; v_call: TRBV7-2
cdr3_aa: CASSLDIGTGGNEQFF; j_call: TRBJ2-1; d_call: TRBD1; v_call: TRBV11-2
cdr3_aa: CASSQGQRAGLSNEQFF; j_call: TRBJ2-1; d_call: TRBD2; v_call: TRBV4-2
cdr3_aa: CASSLSIRRLAGGHEQFF; j_call: TRBJ2-1; d_call: TRBD2; v_call: TRBV27
cdr3_aa: CASSLRGTEETQYF; j_call: TRBJ2-5; d_call: .; v_call: TRBV11-3
cdr3_aa: CASSPQVSGLQEAFF; j_call: TRBJ1-1; d_call: .; v_call: TRBV11-2
cdr3_aa: CASSLGGDGTQYF; j_call: TRBJ2-5; d_call: .; v_call: TRBV11-2
cdr3_aa: CATSSTHIQYF; j_call: TRBJ2-4; d_call: .; v_call: TRBV15
cdr3_aa: CASTLGQGPNGELFF; j_call: TRBJ2-2; d_call: .; v_call: TRBV19
cdr3_aa: CASSILSGEKLFF; j_call: TRBJ1-4; d_call: .; v_call: TRBV19
cdr3_aa: CASSSGQAGQPQHF; j_call: TRBJ1-5; d_call: TRBD1; v_call: TRBV5-1
cdr3_aa: CASSYGVRQGSYEQYF; j_call: TRBJ2-7; d_call: .; v_call: TRBV6-5
cdr3_aa: CASSLAPIAGNTIYF; j_call: TRBJ1-3; d_call: .; v_call: TRBV7-9
cdr3_aa: CASSILTENTEAFF; j_call: TRBJ1-1; d_call: .; v_call: TRBV19
cdr3_aa: CASSLATDYTGELFF; j_call: TRBJ2-2; d_call: .; v_call: TRBV7-8
cdr3_aa: CATAGQGRNEQFF; j_call: TRBJ2-1; d_call: TRBD1; v_call: TRBV24-1
cdr3_aa: CASGEDYTQYF; j_call: TRBJ2-3; d_call: .; v_call: TRBV2
cdr3_aa: CASQTTGSNSPLHF; j_call: TRBJ1-6; d_call: TRBD1; v_call: TRBV2
cdr3_aa: CASSRQVGTDTQYF; j_call: TRBJ2-3; d_call: .; v_call: TRBV5-1
cdr3_aa: CASKKGQATEAFF; j_call: TRBJ1-1; d_call: TRBD1; v_call: TRBV12-3/TRBV12-4
cdr3_aa: CASSPTGGNQPQHF; j_call: TRBJ1-5; d_call: TRBD1; v_call: TRBV19
cdr3_aa: CASSRITLGNTIYF; j_call: TRBJ1-3; d_call: .; v_call: TRBV14
cdr3_aa: CASSKRQGVPFDEQFF; j_call: TRBJ2-1; d_call: .; v_call: TRBV21-1
cdr3_aa: CASSPGPRGGYTF; j_call: TRBJ1-2; d_call: .; v_call: TRBV6-4
cdr3_aa: CASSFQGYTYNSPLHF; j_call: TRBJ1-6; d_call: .; v_call: TRBV7-8
cdr3_aa: CASSQDPAGGYNTEAFF; j_call: TRBJ1-1; d_call: TRBD1; v_call: TRBV14
cdr3_aa: CATSTLLVRPGELFF; j_call: TRBJ2-2; d_call: .; v_call: TRBV15
cdr3_aa: CASKGGETSTDTQYF; j_call: TRBJ2-3; d_call: TRBD2; v_call: TRBV19
cdr3_aa: CASSFNSNQPQHF; j_call: TRBJ1-5; d_call: .; v_call: TRBV11-2
cdr3_aa: CASSSFEGGNNEQFF; j_call: TRBJ2-1; d_call: .; v_call: TRBV7-2
cdr3_aa: CATSDPNGGKLFF; j_call: TRBJ2-2; d_call: .; v_call: TRBV24-1
cdr3_aa: CASSMLGTGEKLFF; j_call: TRBJ1-4; d_call: TRBD1; v_call: TRBV19